Below, 19 T cell receptor beta chains from the same sample are listed, as sequenced in a study of memory CD4+ T cells and cytomegalovirus serostatus. Single viable CD3+CD4+CD8-CD45RO+ cells were sorted as the memory CD4+ T cells. Assay used: immunoSEQ multiplex PCR; TCRdb lists only in-frame clones, some missing. The data contain around 53,000 clones, over 60% of them singletons. Sequenced input: memory CD4+ T cells from blood. These receptors were taken from an adult in good health and CMV-seropositive.

The chain carries TRBV30 and TRBJ1-2; no clear D gene. The germline V gene has CDR1 GTSNPN and CDR2 SVGIG (reference sequence). Trimming took 4 bases from V and 0 from J, leaving 9 bases between them. The CDR3 length is 13 residues. The CDR3 protein is CAWNPGTNYGYTF. As DNA, the CDR3 is TGTGCCTGGAACCCAGGAACTAACTATGGCTACACCTTC.

The V call is TRBV14, the J call TRBJ1-2; D is unresolved. Germline V gene lookup returns CDR1 SGHDN and CDR2 FVKESK. Trimming removed 0 bases from V and 4 bases from J, with 12 bases in between. The CDR3 contains 15 residues. In nucleotides, the CDR3 is TGTGCCAGCAGCCAAGATCGGCAAGCAGTCTATGGCTACACCTTC. Translated, it gives CASSQDRQAVYGYTF.

This rearrangement joins TRBV18 to TRBJ1-1, with 7 positions matching TRBD1. The germline gives CDR1 KGHSH, CDR2 LQKENI. The CDR3 covers 13 residues. V shed 4 bases, J shed 3 bases, and the junction held 2 bases outside the gene matches. CDR3 loop: CASSRQGDTEAFF. The CDR3 nucleotides are TGTGCCAGCTCACGGCAGGGGGACACTGAAGCTTTCTTT. The full variable domain, completed using reference TRBV18 and TRBJ1-1, is NAGVMQNPRHLVRRRGQEARLRCSPMKGHSHVYWYRQLPEEGLKFMVYLQKENIIDESGMPKERFSAEFPKEGPSILRIQQVVRGDSAAYFCASSRQGDTEAFFGQGTRLTVV.

The chain uses TRBV11-2 and TRBJ2-3; no clear D. Trimming left V 3 bases short and J 6 bases short, with 10 bases between. This CDR3 contains 13 residues. Germline CDR1 SGHAT, CDR2 FQNNGV. CDR3: CASSFDSSDTQYF. The CDR3 DNA sequence: TGTGCCAGCAGCTTCGACTCCTCGGATACGCAGTATTTT.

This clone was detected only once. The chain couples TRBV7-8 to TRBJ1-2; TRBD1 agrees at 8 bases. Looked up from germline, CDR1 is SGHVS and CDR2 is FQNEAQ. The CDR3 spans 15 residues. V gave up 1 base and J gave up 4 bases; unmatched junction bases: 5. The CDR3 sequence: CASSLGAGTGYGYTF. CDR3 in DNA: TGTGCCAGCAGCTTAGGCGCCGGGACAGGCTATGGCTACACCTTC.

J is TRBJ1-5 and V is TRBV19; TRBD1 might be the D (6 bases). CDR3 length equals 17 residues. With 3 bases removed from V and 5 bases from J, the gap between germline ends came to 20 bases. The germline gives CDR1 LNHDA, CDR2 SQIVND (reference sequence). The CDR3 DNA reads TGTGCCAGTAGTATTGAAGGGTGGGCAGGGGAGGATCAGCCCCAGCATTTT. It encodes CASSIEGWAGEDQPQHF.

The chain joins TRBV7-8 to TRBJ2-6; no reliable D call. The CDR3 is 14 amino acids. CDR1 and CDR2 (germline): SGHVS, FQNEAQ. The V and J ends lost 1 base and 8 bases respectively, with 9 bases between them. CDR3 sequence: CASSLGGSSNVLTF. For the CDR3, the DNA is TGTGCCAGCAGCTTAGGGGGTTCCTCCAACGTCCTGACTTTC.

The DNA of the CDR3 is TGTGCAACGAACGGGGGGCCTGATGGCTACACCTTC. Translated, it gives CATNGGPDGYTF. This rearrangement joins TRBV6-5 to TRBJ1-2; TRBD1 is a possible D gene (6 bases). CDR1 is MNHEY, CDR2 SVGAGI, per germline. The CDR3 consists of 12 residues.

The rearrangement links TRBV7-9 to TRBJ1-6, with 8 bases matching TRBD1. Germline trimming cut 1 base from V and 5 bases from J; bases unmatched to any gene: 1. The CDR3 is 15 amino acids. CDR1 SEHNR and CDR2 FQNEAQ come from the germline V gene (reference sequence). The CDR3 DNA follows: TGTGCCAGCAGCTTAGTGACAGGGGATAATTCACCCCTCCACTTT. It encodes CASSLVTGDNSPLHF.

The chain employs TRBV5-1 and TRBJ2-7; D is uncertain. V was shortened by 0 bases and J by 6 bases, with 13 bases between the two germline ends. Looked up from germline, CDR1 is SGHRS and CDR2 is YFSETQ. The CDR3 extends over 14 amino acids. CDR3 in DNA: TGCGCCAGCAGCTTGGCGGTCCCGGGCTCCGAGCAGTACTTC. Protein product: CASSLAVPGSEQYF.

The rearrangement joins TRBV19 to TRBJ1-3; D perhaps matches TRBD1 (6 bases). CDR1 is LNHDA and CDR2 is SQIVND in the germline V gene (reference sequence). This CDR3 spans 15 amino acids. Trimming removed 6 bases from V and 0 bases from J, with 12 bases in between. The CDR3: CASSPQGGSGNTIYF. The CDR3 DNA reads TGTGCCAGTAGCCCACAGGGAGGCTCTGGAAACACCATATATTTT.

Only one count was recorded for this clone. The chain employs TRBV28 and TRBJ1-2; D is possibly TRBD1 (6 bases). CDR3 length: 12 residues. Looked up from germline, CDR1 is MDHEN and CDR2 is SYDVKM. The V end was cut by 7 bases, the J end by 9 bases, with 15 bases between. This chain's CDR3 is CASTPTGVSYTF. The CDR3 coding sequence is TGTGCCAGCACCCCGACAGGCGTAAGCTACACCTTC.

This chain joins TRBV19 and TRBJ1-5; D is ambiguous. CDR3 length: 16 residues. Germline-derived CDR1 and CDR2 are LNHDA and SQIVND (reference sequence). Trimming removed 6 bases from V and 0 bases from J, with 15 bases in between. In DNA, the CDR3 is TGTGCCAGTAGCCCAATGCGGCAAGTTAGCAATCAGCCCCAGCATTTT. It specifies CASSPMRQVSNQPQHF.

The chain links TRBV6-5 to TRBJ2-4; no firm D call. The CDR3 covers 14 residues. In germline, CDR1 is MNHEY, CDR2 SVGAGI. Deletions cut 5 bases from V and 0 bases from J, with 8 bases between. The CDR3 here is CASSVQRAKNIQYF. The CDR3 DNA reads TGTGCCAGCAGTGTCCAGCGAGCCAAAAACATTCAGTACTTC.

The chain recombines TRBV9 with TRBJ2-5; 10 positions agree with TRBD2. The CDR3 runs 13 residues. Losses at the gene ends were 7 bases for V and 5 bases for J; bases not matched to a gene: 5. Germline V gene data show CDR1 as SGDLS and CDR2 as YYNGEE. The CDR3 sequence is CASSTSGWETQYF. CDR3 coding DNA: TGTGCCAGCTCGACTAGCGGGTGGGAGACCCAGTACTTC.

The chain uses TRBV4-2 and TRBJ2-2; TRBD2 matches at 7 bases. Germline trimming cut 1 base from V and 5 bases from J; bases unmatched to any gene: 4. Germline CDR1 and CDR2: LGHNA and YNFKEQ. CDR3 length: 15 amino acids. The CDR3: CASSQGWRGTGELFF. CDR3 nucleotides: TGTGCCAGCAGCCAAGGGTGGCGGGGGACCGGGGAGCTGTTTTTT.

J is TRBJ1-4 and V is TRBV11-2, with a weak D call TRBD1 (6 bases). This CDR3 has 16 residues. V was trimmed by 5 bases and J by 0 bases, leaving 13 bases between them. Germline CDR1 is SGHAT and CDR2 is FQNNGV. Written as DNA, the CDR3 is TGTGCCAGCAGCCCAGAGAGGACAGCAACTAATGAAAAACTGTTTTTT. This encodes CASSPERTATNEKLFF.

The chain couples TRBV10-3 to TRBJ1-5; no firm D call. V lost 3 bases and J lost 4, with 7 bases in between. This CDR3 spans 13 amino acids. Germline CDR1 ENHRY, CDR2 SYGVKD. The CDR3 region has the DNA TGTGCCATCAGTGAAGGGAATAATCAGCCCCAGCATTTT. As protein: CAISEGNNQPQHF.

This rearrangement joins TRBV11-3 to TRBJ2-2; D is uncertain. This CDR3 comprises 12 residues. Germline assignment: CDR1 SGHNT and CDR2 YENEEA. V was trimmed by 3 bases and J by 6 bases, leaving 5 bases between them. The CDR3 spells CASSLGAGELFF. The CDR3 DNA reads as TGTGCCAGCAGCTTGGGTGCCGGGGAGCTGTTTTTT.